The rows below give T cell receptor beta chains drawn from one sample of a study of T cell repertoires in cytomegalovirus infection. Their cognate antigens are unknown. TCRdb re-called the reads through MiXCR, storing one row per CDR3 protein. The sample has hundreds of thousands of distinct CDR3 sequences, 30% to 40% seen once; the top ten hold around a sixth. The starting material was cultured PBMCs, obtained from culture after CMV antigen stimulation. The source is a human donor in good health (CMV status not recorded). Some clones in this sample may be carry-over from other donors' samples. Both conserved end residues are part of each CDR3. D genes are given only for firm matches. Rows may omit the clone size; those that give it use once, few, many or a size class.

v_call: TRBV7-2
d_call: -
j_call: TRBJ1-2
clone_size: many
cdr3_aa: CASSLVRDGHGYTF
cdr3_nt: TGTGCCAGCAGCTTAGTTCGGGACGGGCATGGCTACACCTTC

v_call: TRBV5-5
d_call: -
j_call: TRBJ1-6
clone_size: -
cdr3_aa: CASSPRVGTAYNSPLHF
cdr3_nt: TGTGCCAGCAGCCCGAGGGTAGGAACGGCCTATAATTCACCCCTCCACTTT

v_call: TRBV7-9
d_call: -
j_call: TRBJ1-1
clone_size: -
cdr3_aa: CASSLVGGDPEAFF
cdr3_nt: TGTGCCAGCAGCTTAGTCGGCGGAGACCCTGAAGCTTTCTTT

v_call: TRBV20-1
d_call: -
j_call: TRBJ1-2
clone_size: -
cdr3_aa: CSAYTGIAGGYTF
cdr3_nt: TGCAGTGCTTATACAGGGATTGCCGGGGGCTACACCTTC

v_call: TRBV6-5
d_call: TRBD1
j_call: TRBJ2-2
clone_size: few
cdr3_aa: CASSYDRAKKAGELFF
cdr3_nt: TGTGCCAGCAGTTACGACAGGGCGAAGAAAGCCGGGGAGCTGTTTTTT

v_call: TRBV6-2/TRBV6-3
d_call: TRBD2
j_call: TRBJ2-7
clone_size: few
cdr3_aa: CASSYGLAGVYEQYF
cdr3_nt: TGTGCCAGCAGTTACGGCCTAGCGGGAGTTTACGAGCAGTACTTC

v_call: TRBV19
d_call: -
j_call: TRBJ1-5
clone_size: once
cdr3_aa: CASSISGLEPQHF
cdr3_nt: TGTGCCAGTAGTATCTCCGGTTTGGAGCCCCAGCATTTT

v_call: TRBV19
d_call: TRBD1
j_call: TRBJ2-7
clone_size: few
cdr3_aa: CASSIGRTGDPYEQYF
cdr3_nt: TGTGCCAGTAGTATAGGCCGGACAGGGGACCCCTACGAGCAGTACTTC

v_call: TRBV11-3
d_call: -
j_call: TRBJ2-1
clone_size: -
cdr3_aa: CASSEQGWGEQFF
cdr3_nt: TGTGCCAGCAGTGAACAGGGTTGGGGCGAGCAGTTCTTC

v_call: TRBV19
d_call: -
j_call: TRBJ1-2
clone_size: -
cdr3_aa: CASRTDGSYGYTF
cdr3_nt: TGTGCCAGTAGGACCGACGGTAGCTATGGCTACACCTTC

v_call: TRBV19
d_call: -
j_call: TRBJ2-5
clone_size: -
cdr3_aa: CASSGDEGETQYF
cdr3_nt: TGTGCCAGTAGTGGGGACGAGGGGGAGACCCAGTACTTC

v_call: TRBV12-3/TRBV12-4
d_call: -
j_call: TRBJ1-1
clone_size: few
cdr3_aa: CASSPLLTEAFF
cdr3_nt: TGTGCCAGCAGCCCCCTGCTCACTGAAGCTTTCTTT

v_call: TRBV10-2
d_call: -
j_call: TRBJ2-7
clone_size: -
cdr3_aa: CASRRTEGSYEQYF
cdr3_nt: TGCGCCAGCAGACGGACAGAGGGTTCCTACGAGCAGTACTTC

v_call: TRBV6-1
d_call: TRBD1
j_call: TRBJ2-2
clone_size: -
cdr3_aa: CASSDRTGAGTGELFF
cdr3_nt: TGTGCCAGCAGTGATAGGACAGGGGCGGGCACCGGGGAGCTGTTTTTT

v_call: TRBV7-6
d_call: -
j_call: TRBJ1-6
clone_size: -
cdr3_aa: CASRDQGNSPLHF
cdr3_nt: TGTGCCAGCAGAGACCAGGGTAATTCACCCCTCCACTTT

v_call: TRBV7-2
d_call: TRBD2
j_call: TRBJ2-6
clone_size: -
cdr3_aa: CASSYPSGSAGANVLTF
cdr3_nt: TGTGCCAGCAGTTACCCTAGCGGGAGTGCTGGGGCCAACGTCCTGACTTTC

v_call: TRBV2
d_call: TRBD2
j_call: TRBJ2-7
clone_size: -
cdr3_aa: CASKAGLAGGPRGEQYF
cdr3_nt: TGTGCCAGCAAGGCCGGACTAGCGGGAGGGCCCCGAGGCGAGCAGTACTTC

v_call: TRBV4-3
d_call: TRBD2
j_call: TRBJ2-1
clone_size: once
cdr3_aa: CASSQLGLGSYNEQFF
cdr3_nt: TGCGCCAGCAGCCAACTCGGACTAGGCTCCTACAATGAGCAGTTCTTC

v_call: TRBV6-6
d_call: -
j_call: TRBJ2-1
clone_size: -
cdr3_aa: CASSYIGEDEQFF
cdr3_nt: TGTGCCAGCAGTTACATAGGGGAGGATGAGCAGTTCTTC

v_call: TRBV7-6
d_call: TRBD2
j_call: TRBJ2-5
clone_size: -
cdr3_aa: CASSSPIYSGRRGETQYF
cdr3_nt: TGTGCCAGCAGCTCCCCCATTTATAGCGGGAGGAGGGGAGAGACCCAGTACTTC

v_call: TRBV6-9
d_call: -
j_call: TRBJ2-7
clone_size: few
cdr3_aa: CASSGLGEPYEQYF
cdr3_nt: TGTGCCAGCAGTGGACTGGGGGAGCCCTACGAGCAGTACTTC

v_call: TRBV19
d_call: -
j_call: TRBJ2-1
clone_size: -
cdr3_aa: CASSPRGLGGEGYNEQFF
cdr3_nt: TGTGCCAGTAGTCCCCGGGGTCTTGGGGGCGAAGGGTACAATGAGCAGTTCTTC

v_call: TRBV5-3
d_call: TRBD2
j_call: TRBJ2-3
clone_size: -
cdr3_aa: CASVLLAGARDTQYF
cdr3_nt: TGTGCCAGCGTACTCCTAGCGGGAGCCAGAGATACGCAGTATTTT

v_call: TRBV30
d_call: -
j_call: TRBJ1-1
clone_size: few
cdr3_aa: CAWSVKGTAGAFF
cdr3_nt: TGTGCCTGGAGTGTCAAGGGGACCGCGGGAGCTTTCTTT

v_call: TRBV5-5
d_call: TRBD2
j_call: TRBJ2-3
clone_size: many
cdr3_aa: CASSLSSGSPDTQYF
cdr3_nt: TGTGCCAGCAGCTTATCTAGCGGGAGCCCAGATACGCAGTATTTT

v_call: TRBV12-3/TRBV12-4
d_call: TRBD2
j_call: TRBJ2-3
clone_size: few
cdr3_aa: CASSLGLAGEQDTQYF
cdr3_nt: TGTGCCAGCAGTCTTGGACTAGCGGGAGAGCAAGATACGCAGTATTTT

v_call: TRBV7-6
d_call: -
j_call: TRBJ2-3
clone_size: -
cdr3_aa: CASSHGSPHTDTQYF
cdr3_nt: TGTGCCAGCAGCCACGGGAGTCCCCACACAGATACGCAGTATTTT

v_call: TRBV7-2
d_call: TRBD2
j_call: TRBJ2-5
clone_size: few
cdr3_aa: CASSPRDYGQETQYF
cdr3_nt: TGTGCCAGCAGCCCTCGGGACTATGGGCAAGAGACCCAGTACTTC

v_call: TRBV7-2
d_call: -
j_call: TRBJ2-1
clone_size: -
cdr3_aa: CASSREWSSYNEQFF
cdr3_nt: TGTGCCAGCAGCCGCGAATGGAGCTCCTACAATGAGCAGTTCTTC

v_call: TRBV7-8
d_call: TRBD1
j_call: TRBJ1-2
clone_size: many
cdr3_aa: CASSLARFRDSPNGYTF
cdr3_nt: TGTGCCAGCAGCTTAGCAAGATTCCGGGACAGTCCAAATGGCTACACCTTC

v_call: TRBV2
d_call: -
j_call: TRBJ2-5
clone_size: many
cdr3_aa: CASSVGGETQYF
cdr3_nt: TGTGCCAGCTCTGTGGGAGGCGAGACCCAGTACTTC

v_call: TRBV7-6
d_call: TRBD1
j_call: TRBJ2-5
clone_size: few
cdr3_aa: CASSLAHGTVETQYF
cdr3_nt: TGTGCCAGCAGCTTAGCGCATGGGACAGTTGAGACCCAGTACTTC

v_call: TRBV7-6
d_call: TRBD2
j_call: TRBJ2-3
clone_size: -
cdr3_aa: CASSSTRLAGKRTDTQYF
cdr3_nt: TGTGCCAGCAGCTCTACCCGGCTAGCGGGGAAGAGGACAGATACGCAGTATTTT

v_call: TRBV12-3/TRBV12-4
d_call: -
j_call: TRBJ1-1
clone_size: -
cdr3_aa: CASILAKAANTEAFF
cdr3_nt: TGTGCCAGCATCCTAGCTAAAGCCGCGAACACTGAAGCTTTCTTT

v_call: TRBV20-1
d_call: -
j_call: TRBJ1-3
clone_size: -
cdr3_aa: CSASGSGWRNTIYF
cdr3_nt: TGCAGTGCTAGTGGGTCGGGATGGAGAAACACCATATATTTT

v_call: TRBV7-2
d_call: -
j_call: TRBJ1-2
clone_size: many
cdr3_aa: CASSLGATPDYGYTF
cdr3_nt: TGTGCCAGCAGCTTAGGGGCAACGCCGGACTATGGCTACACCTTC

v_call: TRBV9
d_call: TRBD1
j_call: TRBJ2-1
clone_size: -
cdr3_aa: CASSHPGGSRGTYNEQFF
cdr3_nt: TGTGCCAGCAGTCACCCCGGTGGGAGCAGGGGGACCTACAATGAGCAGTTCTTC

v_call: TRBV12-3/TRBV12-4
d_call: -
j_call: TRBJ1-2
clone_size: -
cdr3_aa: CASSSRTVANYGYTF
cdr3_nt: TGTGCCAGCAGTTCCCGGACAGTAGCTAACTATGGCTACACCTTC

v_call: TRBV18
d_call: -
j_call: TRBJ1-3
clone_size: few
cdr3_aa: CASSPQSAASSGNTIYF
cdr3_nt: TGTGCCAGCTCACCACAATCGGCAGCCAGCTCTGGAAACACCATATATTTT

v_call: TRBV5-1
d_call: TRBD1
j_call: TRBJ1-5
clone_size: -
cdr3_aa: CASSPTGANQPQHF
cdr3_nt: TGCGCCAGCAGCCCGACAGGGGCCAATCAGCCCCAGCATTTT

v_call: TRBV7-2
d_call: TRBD2
j_call: TRBJ2-1
clone_size: many
cdr3_aa: CASSPQGSGGGWNEQFF
cdr3_nt: TGTGCCAGCAGCCCCCAGGGTAGCGGGGGTGGCTGGAATGAGCAGTTCTTC

v_call: TRBV2
d_call: TRBD2
j_call: TRBJ2-7
clone_size: -
cdr3_aa: CASSVTGGSYEQYF
cdr3_nt: TGTGCCAGCAGTGTAACGGGGGGCTCCTACGAGCAGTACTTC

v_call: TRBV18
d_call: -
j_call: TRBJ2-7
clone_size: -
cdr3_aa: CASSPGQVLSYEQYF
cdr3_nt: TGTGCCAGCTCACCGGGCCAGGTGTTATCCTACGAGCAGTACTTC

v_call: TRBV14
d_call: -
j_call: TRBJ2-4
clone_size: -
cdr3_aa: CASSRSRIAKNIQYF
cdr3_nt: TGTGCCAGCAGCCGGAGCAGGATAGCCAAAAACATTCAGTACTTC

v_call: TRBV19
d_call: -
j_call: TRBJ2-1
clone_size: few
cdr3_aa: CASSISPPGSSYNEQFF
cdr3_nt: TGTGCCAGTAGTATATCCCCTCCGGGCTCCTCCTACAATGAGCAGTTCTTC